What follows are 20 T cell receptor beta chains derived from one specimen sequenced in a study of CD4+ T cells in melanoma. The assay was immunoSEQ multiplex PCR, and TCRdb's table has in-frame clones only and misses some. The sample has around 15,000 clones; about three fifths are singletons. What was sequenced was cells from a culture (not recorded whether cultured in vitro). All receptors derive from a human donor with melanoma.

The rearrangement joins TRBV30 to TRBJ2-1; D remains unclear. In germline, CDR1 is GTSNPN, CDR2 SVGIG (reference sequence). Trimming removed 0 bases from V and 7 bases from J, with 22 bases in between. The CDR3 extends over 17 amino acids. CDR3: CAWSVLFGRPRENEQFF. CDR3 nucleotide sequence: TGTGCCTGGAGTGTACTTTTTGGCAGGCCCAGAGAAAATGAGCAGTTCTTC.

The V gene is TRBV9, the J gene TRBJ1-2, with TRBD1 as a possible D gene (5 bases). V dropped 2 bases and J dropped 7 bases, with 9 bases sitting between them. Per germline, CDR1 SGDLS and CDR2 YYNGEE. CDR3 length: 12 residues. This chain's CDR3 is CASSVLGAGYTF. The CDR3 DNA follows: TGTGCCAGCAGCGTTCTTGGGGCTGGCTACACCTTC.

This clone has just a few counts. The gene calls are TRBV5-1 and TRBJ1-1; TRBD1 matches at 8 bases. V lost 7 bases, J lost 4 bases, and 9 bases stayed unmatched. Germline CDR1 and CDR2: SGHRS and YFSETQ. The CDR3 sequence is 14 residues long. CDR3 DNA sequence: TGCGCCAGCCGGGACAGGTCGGATGGCACTGAAGCTTTCTTT. Amino acid sequence: CASRDRSDGTEAFF.

This chain uses TRBV7-9 with TRBJ2-7; D might be TRBD2 (5 bases). V lost 5 bases to trimming and J lost 4 bases, with 15 bases between them. The CDR3 spans 14 residues. CDR1 is SEHNR, CDR2 FQNEAQ, per germline (reference sequence). The CDR3 sequence: CASSTDGVRYEQYF. As DNA, the CDR3 is TGTGCCAGCAGCACAGACGGGGTTAGATACGAGCAGTACTTC.

The genes are TRBV5-1 and TRBJ2-2, with TRBD1 matching 8 bases. Germline V CDR1 and CDR2: SGHRS, YFSETQ. With 1 base clipped from V and 3 bases from J, the junction kept 2 bases outside the gene matches. CDR3 length equals 15 residues. CDR3 residues: CASSLPQGDTGELFF. CDR3 DNA sequence: TGCGCCAGCAGCTTGCCACAGGGGGACACCGGGGAGCTGTTTTTT.

The genes are TRBV7-9 and TRBJ1-4, with TRBD1 as a possible D gene (6 bases). Germline CDR1 is SEHNR and CDR2 is FQNEAQ (reference sequence). Deletions cut 2 bases from V and 8 bases from J, with 12 bases between. The CDR3 runs 14 residues. The CDR3 loop is CASSLSVQGEKLFF. In DNA form, the CDR3 reads TGTGCCAGCAGCTTATCGGTACAGGGCGAAAAACTGTTTTTT.

This sequence joins TRBV10-3 and TRBJ1-2; 9 positions match TRBD1. Germline CDR1 ENHRY, CDR2 SYGVKD. The V segment lost 6 bases and the J segment 8 bases; nucleotides outside the gene matches: 7. The CDR3 runs 13 residues. The CDR3 sequence: CAISEQGARGYTF. In DNA, the CDR3 is TGTGCCATCAGCGAACAGGGGGCAAGGGGCTACACCTTC.

This clone occurred a few times. The gene calls are TRBV18 and TRBJ2-7; the match to TRBD2 covers 8 bases. The V and J ends lost 4 bases and 0 bases, in that order; junction bases with no gene match: 8. The V gene's germline CDR1 is KGHSH and CDR2 LQKENI. This CDR3 contains 16 residues. CDR3: CASSRQGGGPSYEQYF. In DNA form, the CDR3 reads TGTGCCAGCTCACGGCAGGGCGGGGGGCCCTCCTACGAGCAGTACTTC.

This clone was observed once. The V gene is TRBV5-6, the J gene TRBJ2-1, with unresolved D. Germline lookup yields CDR1 SGHDT and CDR2 YYEEEE. V lost 2 bases and J lost 6, with 9 bases in between. The CDR3 contains 13 residues. The CDR3 region is CASSLFSLNEQFF. The DNA for the CDR3 is TGTGCCAGCAGCTTATTTAGCCTCAATGAGCAGTTCTTC. Full variable domain (remainder filled in from reference TRBV5-6 and TRBJ2-1): DAGVTQSPTHLIKTRGQQVTLRCSPKSGHDTVSWYQQALGQGPQFIFQYYEEEERQRGNFPDRFSGHQFPNYSSELNVNALLLGDSALYLCASSLFSLNEQFFGPGTRLTVL.

This clone was counted between two and nine times. This sequence joins TRBV19 and TRBJ2-5; TRBD2 matches at 8 bases. The germline V gene has CDR1 LNHDA and CDR2 SQIVND (reference sequence). The CDR3 runs 14 residues. Trimming at V came to 5 bases and at J to 2 bases, leaving 4 bases not matched to a gene. CDR3 sequence reads: CASSRVAGQETQYF. DNA for the CDR3: TGTGCCAGTAGTCGGGTAGCGGGACAAGAGACCCAGTACTTC.

V is TRBV14 and J is TRBJ2-1, with TRBD2 matching over 8 bases. Trimming cost V 3 bases and J 0 bases; bases outside gene matches: 4. Per the germline V gene, CDR1 is SGHDN and CDR2 is FVKESK. This CDR3 is built from 16 residues. This chain's CDR3 is CASSHVAGSSYNEQFF. Written as DNA, the CDR3 is TGTGCCAGCAGCCACGTAGCGGGGAGCTCCTACAATGAGCAGTTCTTC. Complete variable domain (other parts from reference TRBV14 and TRBJ2-1): EAGVTQFPSHSVIEKGQTVTLRCDPISGHDNLYWYRRVMGKEIKFLLHFVKESKQDESGMPNNRFLAERTGGTYSTLKVQPAELEDSGVYFCASSHVAGSSYNEQFFGPGTRLTVL.

This clone was seen more than once but under ten times. V is TRBV2 and J is TRBJ1-5; the match to TRBD1 covers 8 bases. J was trimmed by 8 bases and V by 1 base; bases with no gene match: 7. The CDR3 runs to 15 residues. Looked up from germline, CDR1 is SNHLY and CDR2 is FYNNEI. CDR3: CASSEDSGGAKPQHF. Written as DNA, the CDR3 is TGTGCCAGCAGTGAAGATTCAGGGGGCGCGAAGCCCCAGCATTTT.

This chain uses TRBV19 with TRBJ1-4, with TRBD1 as a possible D gene (6 bases). Trimming took off 9 bases at V and 8 bases at J, with 13 bases between the two ends. The V gene's germline CDR1 is LNHDA and CDR2 SQIVND (reference sequence). The CDR3 sequence is 12 residues long. The CDR3 is CASRGQWEKLFF. CDR3 in DNA: TGTGCCAGCCGTGGACAGTGGGAAAAACTGTTTTTT.

This clone was counted only a few times. The chain combines TRBV6-1 with TRBJ2-1; D gene uncertain. This CDR3 region has 15 residues. V was cut by 4 bases and J by 2 bases, with 12 bases left in between. Germline lookup yields CDR1 MNHNS and CDR2 SASEGT. CDR3 sequence: CASSARLTTYNEQFF. In DNA, the CDR3 is TGTGCCAGCAGTGCTCGTCTAACAACCTACAATGAGCAGTTCTTC.

This clone was observed a few times. V and J are TRBV19 and TRBJ1-1, with D maybe TRBD1 (5 bases). The V gene's germline CDR1 is LNHDA and CDR2 SQIVND (reference sequence). Trimming pared 3 bases from V and 1 base from J, leaving 9 bases between. The CDR3 length is 14 residues. This CDR3 reads CASSIIGENTEAFF. The CDR3 nucleotides are TGTGCCAGTAGTATTATAGGGGAGAACACTGAAGCTTTCTTT.

The CDR3 spells CASSVTGGVYNEQFF. The CDR3 bases are TGCGCCAGCAGCGTTACAGGGGGCGTCTACAATGAGCAGTTCTTC. The chain employs TRBV5-1 and TRBJ2-1; 9 bases agree with TRBD1. The CDR3 is 15 amino acids. V was clipped by 4 bases and J by 3 bases; unmatched bases: 5. Germline V gene lookup returns CDR1 SGHRS and CDR2 YFSETQ. The complete variable domain, with remaining parts taken from reference TRBV5-1 and TRBJ2-1, reads KAGVTQTPRYLIKTRGQQVTLSCSPISGHRSVSWYQQTPGQGLQFLFEYFSETQRNKGNFPGRFSGRQFSNSRSEMNVSTLELGDSALYLCASSVTGGVYNEQFFGPGTRLTVL.

The DNA for the CDR3 is TGCAGTGAGGGGGCCTATGGCTACACCTTC. It encodes CSEGAYGYTF. This rearrangement joins TRBV20-1 to TRBJ1-2; 7 bases are shared with TRBD1. Germline loops: CDR1 DFQATT, CDR2 SNEGSKA (reference sequence). J gave up 4 bases and V 7 bases, and 0 bases lay outside the gene matches. This CDR3 region has 10 residues.

V gene TRBV5-1 combines with J gene TRBJ2-6, with no clear D. The CDR3 runs to 15 residues. Looked up from germline, CDR1 is SGHRS and CDR2 is YFSETQ. V was trimmed by 0 bases and J by 2 bases, leaving 6 bases between them. As DNA, the CDR3 is TGCGCCAGCAGCTTGGCACTTCCTGGGGCCAACGTCCTGACTTTC. This gives the protein CASSLALPGANVLTF.

V usage is TRBV29-1 and J usage is TRBJ2-3, with 7 nucleotides matching TRBD1. J lost 4 bases, V lost 1 base, and 5 bases had no gene match. Germline loops: CDR1 SQVTM, CDR2 ANQGSEA. The CDR3 runs 14 residues. CDR3 amino acids: CSVEVGQGADTQYF. In DNA form, the CDR3 reads TGCAGCGTTGAAGTGGGTCAGGGGGCAGATACGCAGTATTTT.

V usage is TRBV5-1 and J usage is TRBJ1-1, with D perhaps TRBD1 (5 bases). The V end lost 2 bases, the J end lost 1 base, and 9 bases lay between the germline ends. Germline V CDR1 and CDR2: SGHRS, YFSETQ. The CDR3 has 14 residues. The DNA for the CDR3 is TGCGCCAGCAGCTTACGGGGCACGAACACTGAAGCTTTCTTT. Translated, it gives CASSLRGTNTEAFF. The entire variable domain, with the rest obtained from reference TRBV5-1 and TRBJ1-1, is as follows: KAGVTQTPRYLIKTRGQQVTLSCSPISGHRSVSWYQQTPGQGLQFLFEYFSETQRNKGNFPGRFSGRQFSNSRSEMNVSTLELGDSALYLCASSLRGTNTEAFFGQGTRLTVV.